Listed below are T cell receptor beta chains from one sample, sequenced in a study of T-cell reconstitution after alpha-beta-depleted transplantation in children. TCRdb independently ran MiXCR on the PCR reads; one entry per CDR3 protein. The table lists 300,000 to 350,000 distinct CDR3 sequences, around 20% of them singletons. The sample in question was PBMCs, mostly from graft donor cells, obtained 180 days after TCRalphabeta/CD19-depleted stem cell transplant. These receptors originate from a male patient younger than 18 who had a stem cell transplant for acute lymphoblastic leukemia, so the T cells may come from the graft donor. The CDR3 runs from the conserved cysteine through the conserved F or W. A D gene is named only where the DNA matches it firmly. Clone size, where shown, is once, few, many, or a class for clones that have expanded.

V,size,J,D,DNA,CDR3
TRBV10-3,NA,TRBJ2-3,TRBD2,TGTGCCATCAGTGGAAGCGGGAGAAGAGATACGCAGTATTTT,CAISGSGRRDTQYF
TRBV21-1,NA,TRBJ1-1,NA,TGTGCCAGCAGTTACAGGGGGGAGGCTTTCTTT,CASSYRGEAFF
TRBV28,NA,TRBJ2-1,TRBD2,TGTGCCAGCAGCTCGGGTAGCGGGACCTCCTACAATGAGCAGTTCTTC,CASSSGSGTSYNEQFF
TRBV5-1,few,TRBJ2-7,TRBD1,TGCGCCAGCAGCCCACACCACGGACAGGGGATGCGGGAGTGGGGCTACGAGCAGTACTTC,CASSPHHGQGMREWGYEQYF
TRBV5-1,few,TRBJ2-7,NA,TGCGCCAGCAGCTTCCAGGGACGCTACGAGCAGTACTTC,CASSFQGRYEQYF
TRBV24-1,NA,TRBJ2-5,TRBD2,TGTGCCACCAGTGATTTGCTCGGGACTAGCGGGTTCCAAGAGACCCAGTACTTC,CATSDLLGTSGFQETQYF
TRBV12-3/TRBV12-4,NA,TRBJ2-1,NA,TGTGCCAGCAGTCCGACCGGGACACACTGGTTTGACGGGACCGGTAATGAGCAGTTCTTC,CASSPTGTHWFDGTGNEQFF
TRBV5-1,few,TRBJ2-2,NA,TGCGCCAGCAGCTTGTGGACCGACCATAACACCGGGGAGCTGTTTTTT,CASSLWTDHNTGELFF
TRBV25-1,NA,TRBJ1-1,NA,TGTGCCAGCAGTGAATCGAGTCTACCCACTGAAGCTTTCTTT,CASSESSLPTEAFF
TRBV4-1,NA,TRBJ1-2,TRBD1,TGCGCCAGCAGCCAAGTTTGGACAGGGCAGGTTGTGTATGGCTACACCTTC,CASSQVWTGQVVYGYTF
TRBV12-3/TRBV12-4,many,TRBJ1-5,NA,TGTGCCAGCAGTTTCGTCAGGGAGGTAAATCAGCCCCAGCATTTT,CASSFVREVNQPQHF
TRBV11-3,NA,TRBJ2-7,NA,TGTGCCAGCAGCTTAGGGTCAAACCCGCTCTACGAGCAGTACTTC,CASSLGSNPLYEQYF
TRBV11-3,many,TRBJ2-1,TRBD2,TGTGCCAGCAGCCCCCGGGGTAGCGGGACGAGGAGCTCCTACAATGAGCAGTTCTTC,CASSPRGSGTRSSYNEQFF
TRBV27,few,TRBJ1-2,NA,TGTGCCAGCAGTTTGTCGGGGGACTATGGCTACACCTTC,CASSLSGDYGYTF
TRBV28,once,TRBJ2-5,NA,TGTGCCAGCAGAACCCAAGAGACCCAGTACTTC,CASRTQETQYF
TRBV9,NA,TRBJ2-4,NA,TGTGCCGGGAGGGGGAGGGCAACCAAAAACATTCAGTACTTC,CAGRGRATKNIQYF
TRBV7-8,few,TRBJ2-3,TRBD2,TGTGCCAGCAGCTTACGGACTAGGCTGAGCACAGATACGCAGTATTTT,CASSLRTRLSTDTQYF
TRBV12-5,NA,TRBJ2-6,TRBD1,TGTGCTAGTCACCAACAGGGGACTGGGGCCAACGTCCTGACTTTC,CASHQQGTGANVLTF
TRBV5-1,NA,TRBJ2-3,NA,TGCCCCAGCAGCCCCAGTGCAGATACGCAGTATTTT,CPSSPSADTQYF
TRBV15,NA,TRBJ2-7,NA,TGTGCCACCAGCAGAGATGGGCTCGAACACTCCTACGAGCAGTACTTC,CATSRDGLEHSYEQYF
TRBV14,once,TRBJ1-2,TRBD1,TGTGCCAGCAGCCACAGACAGGGTTGGCGCTACACCTTC,CASSHRQGWRYTF
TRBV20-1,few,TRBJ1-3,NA,TGCAGTGCTAGGCTCCGCGATAGAAACACCATATATTTT,CSARLRDRNTIYF
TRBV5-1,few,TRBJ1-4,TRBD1,TGCGCCAGCAGCTTTAACAGGGGAAACGAAAAACTGTTTTTT,CASSFNRGNEKLFF
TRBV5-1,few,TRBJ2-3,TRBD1,TGCGCCAGCAGCAAAGGGACAGGGGCTAGGACAGATACGCAGTATTTT,CASSKGTGARTDTQYF
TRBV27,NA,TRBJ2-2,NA,TGTGCCAGCAGTCCTATTCCCACCGGGGAGCTGTTTTTT,CASSPIPTGELFF
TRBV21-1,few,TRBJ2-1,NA,TGTGCCAGCAGCAAAAAGGGTCTAGCGGGAGGAAACCTATACAATGAGCAGTTCTTC,CASSKKGLAGGNLYNEQFF
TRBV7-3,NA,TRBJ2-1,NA,TGTGCCAGCAGCTTCCGGACACCATCGCCGAGCCCTTACAATGAGCAGTTCTTC,CASSFRTPSPSPYNEQFF
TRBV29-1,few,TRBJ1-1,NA,TGCAGCGTTGAAGATGTGGGGGGGTGGGACACTGAAGCTTTCTTT,CSVEDVGGWDTEAFF
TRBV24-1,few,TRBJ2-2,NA,TGTGCCACCTCAGACAGACCGAACACCGGGGAGCTGTTTTTT,CATSDRPNTGELFF
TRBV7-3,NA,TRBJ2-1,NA,TGTGCCAGCAGCTGGATGGGGACCCTAGTCTACAATGAGCAGTTCTTC,CASSWMGTLVYNEQFF
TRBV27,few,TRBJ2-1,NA,TGTGCCAGCAGTTTAGTGGGGGGAGTGAGGGATGAGCAGTTCTTC,CASSLVGGVRDEQFF
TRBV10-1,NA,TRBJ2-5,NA,TGCGCCAGCAGCGACGGACTGCCCGTGTTAGGGGAGACCCAGTACTTC,CASSDGLPVLGETQYF
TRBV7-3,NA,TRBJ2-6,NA,TGTGCCAGCAGAAGGGGTACGGCTCTCTCTGGGGCCAACGTCCTGACTTTC,CASRRGTALSGANVLTF
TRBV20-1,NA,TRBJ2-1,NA,TGCAGTGCACTCAGGGACTTGAGCTCCTACAATGAGCAGTTCTTC,CSALRDLSSYNEQFF
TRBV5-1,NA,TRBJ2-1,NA,TGCGCCAGCAGCTTGGGAATCCCAGCCGATGAGCAGTTCTTC,CASSLGIPADEQFF
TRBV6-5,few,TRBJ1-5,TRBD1,TGTGCCAGCAGTCACATCACAGGGGCCAATCAGCCCCAGCATTTT,CASSHITGANQPQHF
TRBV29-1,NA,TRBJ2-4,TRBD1,TGCAGCGTTGAGGGACAGATAGCCAAAAACATTCAGTACTTC,CSVEGQIAKNIQYF
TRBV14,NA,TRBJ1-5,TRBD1,TGTGCCAGCAGCCTGGGACAGGGGTACGGTCAGCCCCAGCATTTT,CASSLGQGYGQPQHF
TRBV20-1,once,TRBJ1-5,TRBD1,TGCAGTGCTAGAGATCCGACAGGGTACAATCAGCCCCAGCATTTT,CSARDPTGYNQPQHF
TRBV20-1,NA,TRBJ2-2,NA,TGCAGTGCTAGAGTGGGACAGAACACCGGGGAGCTGTTTTTT,CSARVGQNTGELFF
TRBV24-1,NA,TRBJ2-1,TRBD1,TGTGCCACCAGTGACCCCGGGACAGGGCGCGACAATGAGCAGTTCTTC,CATSDPGTGRDNEQFF
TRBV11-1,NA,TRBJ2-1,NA,TGTGCCAGCAGCTTAATTCGACTACTCGGTGGCTCGTACAATGAGCAGTTCTTC,CASSLIRLLGGSYNEQFF
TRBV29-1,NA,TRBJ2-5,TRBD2,TGCAGCGTTGAAGGGACTAGCGGGAGTTTAGGGAGTGAGACCCAGTACTTC,CSVEGTSGSLGSETQYF
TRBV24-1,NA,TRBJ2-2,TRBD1,TGTGCCACCATGGGACAGGGTACCGGGGAGCTGTTTTTT,CATMGQGTGELFF
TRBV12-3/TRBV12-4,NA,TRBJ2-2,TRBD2,TGTGCCAGCAGCCGTCGAGCGGGAGGTCCGAACACCGGGGAGCTGTTTTTT,CASSRRAGGPNTGELFF
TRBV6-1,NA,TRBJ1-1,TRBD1,TGTGCCAGCAGACAAAGGATTTCAGGGGGCCCGAACACTGAAGCTTTCTTT,CASRQRISGGPNTEAFF